The 24 T cell receptor beta chains below come from one sample, sequenced in a study of memory CD4+ T cells and cytomegalovirus serostatus. The assay was immunoSEQ multiplex PCR, and TCRdb's table has in-frame clones only and misses some. The sample has 50,000 or so clones; around 74% are singletons. Single viable CD3+CD4+CD8-CD45RO+ cells were sorted as the memory CD4+ T cells. Material: memory CD4+ T cells from blood. The receptors stem from an adult in good health and CMV-seropositive.

This clone appeared a single time. The CDR3 bases are TGTGCCAGCAGTTTTAGACAGGGGGGCAATGAAAAACTGTTTTTT. Translated: CASSFRQGGNEKLFF. The genes are TRBV28 and TRBJ1-4; 9 bases fit TRBD1. Trimming cost V 3 bases and J 5 bases; bases outside gene matches: 4. Germline lookup yields CDR1 MDHEN and CDR2 SYDVKM. The CDR3 is made up of 15 amino acids.

This clone came up a few times. The chain combines TRBV19 with TRBJ2-4; unclear D gene. Trimming took 4 bases from V and 0 from J, leaving 13 bases between them. The CDR3 extends over 16 amino acids. The germline gives CDR1 LNHDA, CDR2 SQIVND (reference sequence). The CDR3 bases are TGTGCCAGTAGTACCTCCGACCTACTAGCCAAAAACATTCAGTACTTC. Translated: CASSTSDLLAKNIQYF.

The chain links TRBV5-6 to TRBJ2-3; unclear D gene. CDR3 length: 15 amino acids. Germline CDR1 and CDR2: SGHDT and YYEEEE. V was cut by 0 bases and J by 7 bases, with 15 bases left in between. CDR3 bases: TGTGCCAGCAGCTTGGCGGCAGCTGAAACGAATACGCAGTATTTT. Translated: CASSLAAAETNTQYF.

CDR3 bases: TGTGCCATTACGGGAGGTGGGAACTATGGCTACACCTTC. Residues: CAITGGGNYGYTF. V and J are TRBV10-3 and TRBJ1-2; D is unresolved. Germline loops: CDR1 ENHRY, CDR2 SYGVKD. The CDR3 runs 13 residues. Deletions cut 9 bases from V and 2 bases from J, with 13 bases between.

The chain has TRBV9 and TRBJ2-3; D remains ambiguous. The CDR3 runs to 16 residues. Trimming left V 0 bases short and J 0 bases short, with 11 bases between. Looked up from germline, CDR1 is SGDLS and CDR2 is YYNGEE. The CDR3 protein is CASSVGLTLSTDTQYF. CDR3 DNA sequence: TGTGCCAGCAGCGTAGGTCTAACGCTCAGCACAGATACGCAGTATTTT.

The chain employs TRBV6-5 and TRBJ2-2; D is undetermined. The CDR3 extends over 13 amino acids. V was cut by 7 bases and J by 0 bases, with 6 bases left in between. In germline, CDR1 is MNHEY, CDR2 SVGAGI. CDR3 coding DNA: TGTGCCAGCATAGTTACGAACACCGGGGAGCTGTTTTTT. Translation gives CASIVTNTGELFF.

Only one count was recorded for this clone. The chain combines TRBV11-2 with TRBJ2-3, with D tentatively TRBD1 (5 bases). There are 14 residues in the CDR3. Germline V lookup: CDR1 SGHAT, CDR2 FQNNGV. Trimming took off 4 bases at V and 5 bases at J, with 13 bases between the two ends. The CDR3 reads CASSSRQRGDTQYF. CDR3 DNA sequence: TGTGCCAGCAGCTCCCGACAGCGCGGAGATACGCAGTATTTT.

V is TRBV29-1 and J is TRBJ2-2; D gene ambiguous. The CDR3 sequence is 17 residues long. Germline V gene sequence: CDR1 SQVTM, CDR2 ANQGSEA. V was clipped by 7 bases and J by 2 bases, with 23 bases between them. The CDR3 region has the DNA TGCAGCGCCCGTCATCTGGTTCTTCAGAGTAACACCGGGGAGCTGTTTTTT. Encoded protein: CSARHLVLQSNTGELFF.

This clone was counted ten times or more. The chain uses TRBV11-3 and TRBJ2-5; D is perhaps TRBD1 (6 bases). V shed 2 bases and J shed 5 bases, with 15 bases lying between them. The CDR3 is 15 residues long. Germline CDR1 SGHNT, CDR2 YENEEA. The CDR3 is CASSLSNRARETQYF. The CDR3 DNA sequence: TGTGCCAGCAGCTTAAGTAACAGGGCAAGGGAGACCCAGTACTTC.

The V gene is TRBV28, the J gene TRBJ2-1; the D gene is possibly TRBD2 (6 bases). The CDR3 consists of 17 residues. V was trimmed by 7 bases and J by 0 bases, leaving 19 bases between them. Germline V gives CDR1 MDHEN, CDR2 SYDVKM. This chain's CDR3 is CASTPSGTPSSYNEQFF. As DNA, the CDR3 is TGTGCCAGCACACCCTCCGGGACTCCTAGCTCCTACAATGAGCAGTTCTTC.

J is TRBJ2-5 and V is TRBV5-4, with TRBD1 matching over 7 bases. This CDR3 spans 14 amino acids. Germline V gene data show CDR1 as SGHNT and CDR2 as YYREEE (reference sequence). Losses at the gene ends were 2 bases for V and 2 bases for J; bases not matched to a gene: 3. The CDR3 sequence: CASSLWDRQETQYF. The CDR3 DNA reads TGTGCCAGCAGCTTATGGGACAGACAAGAGACCCAGTACTTC.

V and J are TRBV15 and TRBJ2-2; D remains ambiguous. The CDR3 runs 12 residues. The V gene's germline CDR1 is LNHNV and CDR2 YYDKDF (reference sequence). V was cut by 6 bases and J by 2 bases, with 4 bases left in between. CDR3 in DNA: TGTGCCACCAGAGTAAACACCGGGGAGCTGTTTTTT. It translates to CATRVNTGELFF.

This chain uses TRBV4-1 with TRBJ2-2; D is unclear. CDR1 and CDR2 from the germline V gene are MGHRA and YSYEKL. The CDR3 is made up of 16 amino acids. V lost 0 bases and J 1 base, leaving 9 bases between the germline ends. CDR3 protein: CASSQDRQVNTGELFF. The CDR3 bases are TGCGCCAGCAGCCAAGATAGGCAGGTGAACACCGGGGAGCTGTTTTTT.

The CDR3 region has the DNA TGTGCCAGTACAAGGACTAGCGGGGATCGGTACGAGCAGTACTTC. Its translation: CASTRTSGDRYEQYF. J is TRBJ2-7 and V is TRBV19; 12 nucleotides line up with TRBD2. J lost 4 bases, V lost 7 bases, and 8 bases had no gene match. Germline V gene sequence: CDR1 LNHDA, CDR2 SQIVND (reference sequence). The CDR3 sequence is 15 residues long.

In its sample, this clone was seen once. The chain joins TRBV27 to TRBJ1-2; D possibly corresponds to TRBD1 (5 bases). V lost 6 bases to trimming and J lost 5 bases, with 16 bases between them. The CDR3 extends over 14 amino acids. Germline values: CDR1 MNHEY, CDR2 SMNVEV (reference sequence). DNA for the CDR3: TGTGCCAGCAGGGCTCTGACAGAAAATTATGGCTACACCTTC. It specifies CASRALTENYGYTF.

The V gene is TRBV6-1, the J gene TRBJ2-3; 7 nucleotides agree with TRBD1. CDR1 is MNHNS, CDR2 SASEGT, per germline. This CDR3 is built from 15 residues. V dropped 9 bases and J dropped 0; count of bases not matched to a gene: 9. This CDR3 is CASVNRGHSTDTQYF. The CDR3, as DNA: TGTGCCAGTGTTAACAGGGGTCATAGCACAGATACGCAGTATTTT.

The chain joins TRBV7-2 to TRBJ2-7, with 12 bases aligning to TRBD2. This CDR3 region has 15 residues. CDR1 SGHTA and CDR2 FQGNSA come from the germline V gene. V shed 6 bases and J 2 bases; nucleotides not matched to a gene: 5. In nucleotides, the CDR3 is TGTGCCAGCAGTCCTAGCGGGGGGGCGGCCTACGAGCAGTACTTC. It codes for CASSPSGGAAYEQYF.

A note on this clone: Compared with germline, one end of the junction differs, possibly owing to a read error. V and J are TRBV19 and TRBJ2-2; a weak D match, TRBD1 (7 bases). The CDR3 totals 15 residues. Germline V gene lookup returns CDR1 LNHDA and CDR2 SQIVND (reference sequence). This CDR3 is CASSPGAILTGELFF. The DNA for the CDR3 is TGTGCCAGTAGTCCGGGGGCGATTTTAACAGGGGAGTTGTTTTTT.

This clone was picked up a small number of times. The chain carries TRBV7-8 and TRBJ2-2; D possibly uses TRBD1 or TRBD2 (5 bases each). Deletions cut 2 bases from V and 4 bases from J, with 20 bases between. The CDR3 contains 18 residues. Per germline, CDR1 SGHVS and CDR2 FQNEAQ. The CDR3 DNA is TGTGCCAGCAGCTTATCCCGCCAGGGAAGAGGGGTCACCGGGGAGCTGTTTTTT. It specifies CASSLSRQGRGVTGELFF.

In its sample, this clone was seen a few times. The chain uses TRBV18 and TRBJ2-3; D gene uncertain. The CDR3 has 13 amino acids. Germline V gene data show CDR1 as KGHSH and CDR2 as LQKENI. V lost 6 bases to trimming and J lost 0 bases, with 7 bases between them. For the CDR3, the DNA is TGTGCCAGCTCCCGATCTAGCACAGATACGCAGTATTTT. Protein: CASSRSSTDTQYF.

The CDR3 DNA is TGTGCCAGTAGTAGCCGGATCCCAACTAATGAAAAACTGTTTTTT. Protein: CASSSRIPTNEKLFF. The gene calls are TRBV19 and TRBJ1-4; no definite D call. CDR1 and CDR2 from the germline V gene are LNHDA and SQIVND (reference sequence). The ends were cut back, 4 bases at V and 0 bases at J, with 9 bases in the middle. This CDR3 comprises 15 residues. Combining the CDR3 with reference TRBV19 and TRBJ1-4 gives the whole variable domain DGGITQSPKYLFRKEGQNVTLSCEQNLNHDAMYWYRQDPGQGLRLIYYSQIVNDFQKGDIAEGYSVSREKKESFPLTVTSAQKNPTAFYLCASSSRIPTNEKLFFGSGTQLSVL.

This rearrangement joins TRBV5-1 to TRBJ2-6, with D unresolved. V dropped 4 bases and J dropped 0 bases, with 8 bases sitting between them. This CDR3 has 15 residues. Germline CDR1 is SGHRS and CDR2 is YFSETQ. CDR3 amino acids: CASSPDGSGANVLTF. DNA of the CDR3: TGCGCCAGCAGCCCGGACGGCTCTGGGGCCAACGTCCTGACTTTC.

This chain connects TRBV6-6 to TRBJ1-1; maybe TRBD1 (5 bases). Germline CDR1 reads MNHNY; CDR2 reads SVGAGI (reference sequence). With 5 bases removed from V and 7 bases from J, the gap between germline ends came to 17 bases. The CDR3 is 14 amino acids. DNA of the CDR3: TGTGCCAGCAGTACGGCCCGGGACCAACTTGAAGCTTTCTTT. Residues: CASSTARDQLEAFF.

J is TRBJ2-2 and V is TRBV4-1; 9 positions match TRBD2. V was clipped by 2 bases and J by 6 bases; unmatched bases: 13. CDR1 MGHRA and CDR2 YSYEKL come from the germline V gene. The CDR3 has 18 residues. The CDR3, as DNA: TGCGCCAGCAGCCAACCAGGTTGGCGGGGGGGGCCGGCCGGGGAGCTGTTTTTT. It translates to CASSQPGWRGGPAGELFF.